Listed below are T cell receptor beta chains from one sample, sequenced in a study of blood T cell repertoires in COVID-19. Generated by immunoSEQ multiplex PCR, the TCRdb table keeps only in-frame clones and is missing some. Of a few hundred thousand clones listed, 87% were seen once; the top ten hold around 3%. Sequences were obtained from PBMCs or T cells enriched from blood (not recorded which). The receptors shown here come from a woman in her 30s who had recovered from COVID-19. CDR3s include the opening cysteine and the closing phenylalanine or tryptophan. The D gene is left open where the match is weak. Some rows mark clone size as missing; the rest say once, few, many or name a class of expanded clone.

cdr3_length: 15; v_call: TRBV5-1; d_call: TRBD2; clone_size: .; j_call: TRBJ2-5; cdr3_nt: TGCGCCAGCAGCTTTAGCGGGGGGACCCAAGAGACCCAGTACTTC; cdr3_aa: CASSFSGGTQETQYF
cdr3_length: 13; v_call: TRBV7-2; d_call: .; clone_size: .; j_call: TRBJ1-5; cdr3_nt: TGTGCCAGCAGTCTAGAGAGCAATCAGCCCCAGCATTTT; cdr3_aa: CASSLESNQPQHF
cdr3_length: 17; v_call: TRBV9; d_call: TRBD1; clone_size: .; j_call: TRBJ1-5; cdr3_nt: TGTGCCAGCAGCGGGGGGACAGGGGCAGGCAGCAATCAGCCCCAGCATTTT; cdr3_aa: CASSGGTGAGSNQPQHF
cdr3_length: 13; v_call: TRBV11-2; d_call: .; clone_size: .; j_call: TRBJ2-7; cdr3_nt: TGTGCCAGCAGCTTATCGGGGGATTACGAGCAGTACTTC; cdr3_aa: CASSLSGDYEQYF
cdr3_length: 14; v_call: TRBV29-1; d_call: .; clone_size: .; j_call: TRBJ2-2; cdr3_nt: TGCAGCGTTTTAACTAGATCCTCCACCGGGGAGCTGTTTTTT; cdr3_aa: CSVLTRSSTGELFF
cdr3_length: 15; v_call: TRBV3-1/TRBV3-2; d_call: TRBD1; clone_size: .; j_call: TRBJ2-5; cdr3_nt: TGTGCCAGCACCGGTGGACAGGGGGCCCAAGAGACCCAGTACTTC; cdr3_aa: CASTGGQGAQETQYF
cdr3_length: 15; v_call: TRBV10-1; d_call: TRBD1; clone_size: .; j_call: TRBJ2-4; cdr3_nt: TGCGCCAGCAGTCCCCGACAGGGGACCAAAAACATTCAGTACTTC; cdr3_aa: CASSPRQGTKNIQYF
cdr3_length: 13; v_call: TRBV12-3/TRBV12-4; d_call: .; clone_size: .; j_call: TRBJ1-4; cdr3_nt: TGTGCCAGCAGTTTAGACGAATCGGTTAGACTGTTTTTT; cdr3_aa: CASSLDESVRLFF
cdr3_length: 13; v_call: TRBV25-1; d_call: .; clone_size: few; j_call: TRBJ1-5; cdr3_nt: TGTGCCAGCAGTGGCGGGGAGTTTGAGCCCCAGCATTTT; cdr3_aa: CASSGGEFEPQHF
cdr3_length: 15; v_call: TRBV3-1/TRBV3-2; d_call: .; clone_size: .; j_call: TRBJ2-2; cdr3_nt: TGTGCCAGCAGCCAAAGCGTCCTGAACACCGGGGAGCTGTTTTTT; cdr3_aa: CASSQSVLNTGELFF
cdr3_length: 15; v_call: TRBV7-9; d_call: TRBD1; clone_size: .; j_call: TRBJ1-1; cdr3_nt: TGTGCCAGCAGCCATGGACAGGTCATGAACACTGAAGCTTTCTTT; cdr3_aa: CASSHGQVMNTEAFF
cdr3_length: 16; v_call: TRBV25-1; d_call: TRBD1; clone_size: .; j_call: TRBJ1-2; cdr3_nt: TGTGCCAGCAGTGATGGAAGGGAACCAGGGGGAAGTGGCTACACCTTC; cdr3_aa: CASSDGREPGGSGYTF
cdr3_length: 20; v_call: TRBV18; d_call: TRBD2; clone_size: .; j_call: TRBJ2-1; cdr3_nt: TGTGCCAGCTCACCACCGATCACTAGCGGCGAACCGAGCTCCTACAATGAGCAGTTCTTC; cdr3_aa: CASSPPITSGEPSSYNEQFF
cdr3_length: 13; v_call: TRBV30; d_call: .; clone_size: .; j_call: TRBJ1-2; cdr3_nt: TGTGCCTGGAGAGGCACAGAAGCCTATGGCTACACCTTC; cdr3_aa: CAWRGTEAYGYTF
cdr3_length: 15; v_call: TRBV15; d_call: .; clone_size: .; j_call: TRBJ1-1; cdr3_nt: TGTGCCACCAGCAGAGATCACCGGGGGGTCCCTGAAGCTTTCTTT; cdr3_aa: CATSRDHRGVPEAFF
cdr3_length: 14; v_call: TRBV19; d_call: .; clone_size: .; j_call: TRBJ2-3; cdr3_nt: TGTGCCAGTAGTATTGTAGGGGCTTTATATACGCAGTATTTT; cdr3_aa: CASSIVGALYTQYF
cdr3_length: 16; v_call: TRBV9; d_call: TRBD2; clone_size: once; j_call: TRBJ2-3; cdr3_nt: TGTGCCAGCAGCGTAGCTGTGGGGGGGAGCACAGATACGCAGTATTTT; cdr3_aa: CASSVAVGGSTDTQYF
cdr3_length: 15; v_call: TRBV4-1; d_call: TRBD1; clone_size: .; j_call: TRBJ2-7; cdr3_nt: TGCGCCAGCAGCCAAGTCTCGGACAGGACCTACGAGCAGTACTTC; cdr3_aa: CASSQVSDRTYEQYF
cdr3_length: 12; v_call: TRBV5-1; d_call: .; clone_size: .; j_call: TRBJ1-2; cdr3_nt: TGCGCCAGCAGCCTGGACGGGAAAGGCTACACCTTC; cdr3_aa: CASSLDGKGYTF
cdr3_length: 16; v_call: TRBV6-6; d_call: TRBD1; clone_size: .; j_call: TRBJ1-1; cdr3_nt: TGTGCCAGCAGCGACCTACAGGGGGCCCTGAACACTGAAGCTTTCTTT; cdr3_aa: CASSDLQGALNTEAFF
cdr3_length: 13; v_call: TRBV19; d_call: .; clone_size: .; j_call: TRBJ2-3; cdr3_nt: TGTGCCAGTAGTAGGGGGGTAGCAGATACGCAGTATTTT; cdr3_aa: CASSRGVADTQYF
cdr3_length: 15; v_call: TRBV19; d_call: .; clone_size: .; j_call: TRBJ1-3; cdr3_nt: TGTGCCAGTAGTGGACACACTGTCTCTGGAAACACCATATATTTT; cdr3_aa: CASSGHTVSGNTIYF
cdr3_length: 18; v_call: TRBV5-5; d_call: TRBD2; clone_size: .; j_call: TRBJ2-3; cdr3_nt: TGTGCCAGCAGCCCCCGGACTAGCGGGGGGCCCAACACAGATACGCAGTATTTT; cdr3_aa: CASSPRTSGGPNTDTQYF
cdr3_length: 15; v_call: TRBV28; d_call: TRBD1; clone_size: .; j_call: TRBJ1-2; cdr3_nt: TGTGCCAGCAGTTTAGGGACAGATCCACCCTATGGCTACACCTTC; cdr3_aa: CASSLGTDPPYGYTF
cdr3_length: 14; v_call: TRBV1; d_call: .; clone_size: .; j_call: TRBJ2-1; cdr3_nt: TGCACCAGCAGCGCCGGGACTAGCTCATGGGAGCAGTTCTTC; cdr3_aa: CTSSAGTSSWEQFF
cdr3_length: 15; v_call: TRBV5-8; d_call: TRBD1; clone_size: once; j_call: TRBJ1-5; cdr3_nt: TGTGCCAGCGGACAGGGGCTAGAAAGCAATCAGCCCCAGCATTTT; cdr3_aa: CASGQGLESNQPQHF
cdr3_length: 14; v_call: TRBV11-3; d_call: .; clone_size: .; j_call: TRBJ2-1; cdr3_nt: TGTGCCAGCAGCCCAAGAGGGCCCAATAATGAGCAGTTCTTC; cdr3_aa: CASSPRGPNNEQFF
cdr3_length: 12; v_call: TRBV19; d_call: .; clone_size: few; j_call: TRBJ1-2; cdr3_nt: TGTGCCAGTAGCAACTCTAACTATGGCTACACCTTC; cdr3_aa: CASSNSNYGYTF
cdr3_length: 14; v_call: TRBV7-6; d_call: TRBD1; clone_size: .; j_call: TRBJ2-1; cdr3_nt: TGTGCCAGCAGCCCCTGGGACAGGGGGAATGAGCAGTTCTTC; cdr3_aa: CASSPWDRGNEQFF
cdr3_length: 17; v_call: TRBV21-1; d_call: .; clone_size: once; j_call: TRBJ2-6; cdr3_nt: TGTGCCAGCAGCAAAGTCGCCCCAGTCTCTGGGGCCAACGTCCTGACTTTC; cdr3_aa: CASSKVAPVSGANVLTF
cdr3_length: 12; v_call: TRBV5-1; d_call: .; clone_size: .; j_call: TRBJ1-2; cdr3_nt: TGCGCCAGCAGCTTGGGGCAGTATGGCTACACCTTC; cdr3_aa: CASSLGQYGYTF
cdr3_length: 15; v_call: TRBV7-2; d_call: TRBD2; clone_size: once; j_call: TRBJ2-7; cdr3_nt: TGTGCCAGCAGCTTAGACACTAGCGGAGCATACGAGCAGTACTTC; cdr3_aa: CASSLDTSGAYEQYF
cdr3_length: 13; v_call: TRBV28; d_call: .; clone_size: .; j_call: TRBJ2-7; cdr3_nt: TGTGCCAGCAACCCAAGTTGGAGGGGTGAGCAGTACTTC; cdr3_aa: CASNPSWRGEQYF
cdr3_length: 19; v_call: TRBV5-1; d_call: TRBD1; clone_size: few; j_call: TRBJ1-1; cdr3_nt: TGCGCCAGCAGCCGCTTATCACAGGGGACAGGGGGCCCAGACACTGAAGCTTTCTTT; cdr3_aa: CASSRLSQGTGGPDTEAFF
cdr3_length: 12; v_call: TRBV25-1; d_call: .; clone_size: .; j_call: TRBJ2-5; cdr3_nt: TGTGCCATCATGACAGGAGGAGAGACCCAGTACTTC; cdr3_aa: CAIMTGGETQYF
cdr3_length: 14; v_call: TRBV15; d_call: .; clone_size: .; j_call: TRBJ2-7; cdr3_nt: TGTGCCACCAGCAGGACGGGACTCCCTGGCGAGCAGTACTTC; cdr3_aa: CATSRTGLPGEQYF
cdr3_length: 14; v_call: TRBV2; d_call: .; clone_size: .; j_call: TRBJ1-3; cdr3_nt: TGTGCCAGCAGTGAGAGGGGGTCCGGAAACACCATATATTTT; cdr3_aa: CASSERGSGNTIYF
cdr3_length: 10; v_call: TRBV6-7; d_call: .; clone_size: .; j_call: TRBJ2-4; cdr3_nt: TGTGCCGGAGCCGCGGGGGCTCAGTACTTC; cdr3_aa: CAGAAGAQYF
cdr3_length: 14; v_call: TRBV11-3; d_call: TRBD1; clone_size: .; j_call: TRBJ1-2; cdr3_nt: TGTGCCAGCAGCTTAGATCCAGGGGGCTCTGGCTACACCTTC; cdr3_aa: CASSLDPGGSGYTF
cdr3_length: 16; v_call: TRBV30; d_call: .; clone_size: .; j_call: TRBJ1-3; cdr3_nt: TGTGCCTGGACTTCCCCAGGGTATGACTCTGGAAACACCATATATTTT; cdr3_aa: CAWTSPGYDSGNTIYF
cdr3_length: 12; v_call: TRBV9; d_call: TRBD2; clone_size: .; j_call: TRBJ2-5; cdr3_nt: TGTGCCAGCAGCACCTTAGCGGGGGGCGTGAACTTC; cdr3_aa: CASSTLAGGVNF
cdr3_length: 13; v_call: TRBV5-4; d_call: TRBD2; clone_size: .; j_call: TRBJ2-1; cdr3_nt: TGTGCCAGCAGTGCCACTAGCGGTAATGAGCAGTTCTTC; cdr3_aa: CASSATSGNEQFF
cdr3_length: 17; v_call: TRBV5-6; d_call: TRBD2; clone_size: .; j_call: TRBJ2-1; cdr3_nt: TGTGCCAGCAGCCGCTTACTAGCGGGAGTCTCAGGTCATGAGCAGTTCTTC; cdr3_aa: CASSRLLAGVSGHEQFF
cdr3_length: 12; v_call: TRBV29-1; d_call: TRBD1; clone_size: .; j_call: TRBJ1-2; cdr3_nt: TGCAGCGGAATACAGGGGGCCGCTGGCTACACCTTC; cdr3_aa: CSGIQGAAGYTF
cdr3_length: 16; v_call: TRBV2; d_call: TRBD1; clone_size: .; j_call: TRBJ1-5; cdr3_nt: TGTGCCAGCAGTATGACAGGGGGCTCGAGCAATCAGCCCCAGCATTTT; cdr3_aa: CASSMTGGSSNQPQHF
cdr3_length: 14; v_call: TRBV10-2; d_call: TRBD1; clone_size: .; j_call: TRBJ2-7; cdr3_nt: TGCGCCAGCAGTGAGTCGACAGGGACCTACGAGCAGTACTTC; cdr3_aa: CASSESTGTYEQYF
cdr3_length: 15; v_call: TRBV5-8; d_call: .; clone_size: .; j_call: TRBJ2-1; cdr3_nt: TGTGCCAGCAGCCCCGAGGTAATAGGATTCGATGAGCAGTTCTTC; cdr3_aa: CASSPEVIGFDEQFF
cdr3_length: 15; v_call: TRBV28; d_call: .; clone_size: .; j_call: TRBJ1-5; cdr3_nt: TGTGCCAGCAGTAACAGGGCCGGTAGCAATCAGCCCCAGCATTTT; cdr3_aa: CASSNRAGSNQPQHF
cdr3_length: 14; v_call: TRBV10-1; d_call: .; clone_size: many; j_call: TRBJ2-2; cdr3_nt: TGCGCCAGCTCTCGGGACTCCGAAACCGGGGAGCTGTTTTTT; cdr3_aa: CASSRDSETGELFF
cdr3_length: 14; v_call: TRBV15; d_call: .; clone_size: .; j_call: TRBJ1-1; cdr3_nt: TGTGCCACCAGCACAGGGGTCGATTACACTGAAGCTTTCTTT; cdr3_aa: CATSTGVDYTEAFF
cdr3_length: 15; v_call: TRBV9; d_call: TRBD1; clone_size: .; j_call: TRBJ2-1; cdr3_nt: TGTGCCAGCAGCGAGGGACAGGGGAAGGTGAATGAGCAGTTCTTC; cdr3_aa: CASSEGQGKVNEQFF
cdr3_length: 13; v_call: TRBV28; d_call: .; clone_size: .; j_call: TRBJ2-7; cdr3_nt: TGTGCCACCCGACAGGCAAACTCCTACGAGCAGTACTTC; cdr3_aa: CATRQANSYEQYF
cdr3_length: 14; v_call: TRBV7-2; d_call: .; clone_size: .; j_call: TRBJ2-7; cdr3_nt: TGTGCCAGCAGCTTAGCAGTCAGGGGCGGGGAGCAGTACTTC; cdr3_aa: CASSLAVRGGEQYF
cdr3_length: 19; v_call: TRBV23-1; d_call: TRBD1; clone_size: once; j_call: TRBJ2-2; cdr3_nt: TGCGCCAGCAGTCAAATCCGCTCGCGGACAGGGCTTAGGACCGGGGAGCTGTTTTTT; cdr3_aa: CASSQIRSRTGLRTGELFF
cdr3_length: 15; v_call: TRBV7-6; d_call: TRBD1; clone_size: .; j_call: TRBJ2-7; cdr3_nt: TGTGCCAGCAGTCCCGGGACAGGGCCATCCAACGAGCAGTACTTC; cdr3_aa: CASSPGTGPSNEQYF
cdr3_length: 14; v_call: TRBV6-5; d_call: .; clone_size: .; j_call: TRBJ1-2; cdr3_nt: TGTGCCTCCTTCTGGGACACCCCTAACTATGGCTACACCTTC; cdr3_aa: CASFWDTPNYGYTF
cdr3_length: 15; v_call: TRBV2; d_call: .; clone_size: few; j_call: TRBJ1-4; cdr3_nt: TGTGCCAGCAGCGGGGGACCGCGAACTAATGAAAAACTGTTTTTT; cdr3_aa: CASSGGPRTNEKLFF